The 10 T cell receptor beta chains listed next were all sequenced from one sample in a study of blood T cell repertoires in COVID-19. The method was immunoSEQ multiplex PCR; TCRdb's version includes in-frame clones alone and lacks a portion of them. The table shows about 60,000 clones, with roughly 88% occurring only once. Sample: peripheral blood. The receptors here all came from a man between 50 and 59 years old with active COVID-19.

This chain connects TRBV9 to TRBJ1-6, with D perhaps TRBD1 (5 bases). Germline V gene sequence: CDR1 SGDLS, CDR2 YYNGEE. This CDR3 has 13 residues. The V gene lost 6 bases and the J gene lost 7 bases, with 11 bases spanning the gap. The CDR3 DNA is TGTGCCAGCAACCCCGGACAAAATTCACCCCTCCACTTT. Translation: CASNPGQNSPLHF.

The chain couples TRBV10-3 to TRBJ2-7; unclear D gene. V dropped 3 bases and J dropped 6 bases, with 9 bases sitting between them. Per germline, CDR1 ENHRY and CDR2 SYGVKD. This CDR3 region has 12 residues. The CDR3 bases are TGTGCCATCAGTGACCGGTGGTCCGAGCAGTACTTC. This gives the protein CAISDRWSEQYF.

In nucleotides, the CDR3 is TGTGCCAGCAGCCCTGGGGGGTTCGAGCAGTACTTC. It codes for CASSPGGFEQYF. The J gene is TRBJ2-7, the V gene TRBV7-2; D is perhaps TRBD2 (6 bases). The CDR3 has 12 residues. Germline V gene lookup returns CDR1 SGHTA and CDR2 FQGNSA. The ends were cut back, 5 bases at V and 6 bases at J, with 11 bases in the middle. Drawing the rest from reference TRBV7-2 and TRBJ2-7, the complete variable domain is GAGVSQSPSNKVTEKGKDVELRCDPISGHTALYWYRQSLGQGLEFLIYFQGNSAPDKSGLPSDRFSAERTGGSVSTLTIQRTQQEDSAVYLCASSPGGFEQYFGPGTRLTVT.

The V and J genes are TRBV6-5 and TRBJ1-5, with D possibly TRBD1 on 6 matching bases. The CDR3 sequence is 13 residues long. Per germline, CDR1 MNHEY and CDR2 SVGAGI. Between the trimmed V and J ends, which lost 6 bases and 8 bases, there was a span of 14 bases. The CDR3 loop reads CASSRGPLEPQHF. DNA for the CDR3: TGTGCCAGCAGCAGGGGCCCCCTTGAGCCCCAGCATTTT.

The chain has TRBV7-9 and TRBJ2-7; the match to TRBD1 covers 10 bases. Unmatched junction bases numbered 2, after V lost 0 bases and J lost 3 bases. Germline V gene data show CDR1 as SEHNR and CDR2 as FQNEAQ (reference sequence). The CDR3 is 15 amino acids. The chain's CDR3 is CASSLAGTGDYEQYF. The CDR3 DNA reads TGTGCCAGCAGCTTAGCCGGGACAGGGGACTACGAGCAGTACTTC.

The V gene is TRBV6-1, the J gene TRBJ2-7, with 9 bases fitting TRBD1. Germline-derived CDR1 and CDR2 are MNHNS and SASEGT. The CDR3 is made up of 15 amino acids. The trim removed 2 bases at V and 5 bases at J, leaving 7 bases unmatched. CDR3 sequence (DNA): TGTGCCAGCAGTGAAAGGCTGGGACAGGGAAACGAGCAGTACTTC. This encodes CASSERLGQGNEQYF.

The chain couples TRBV7-2 to TRBJ1-2, with D possibly matching TRBD1 (6 bases). With 5 bases removed from V and 6 bases from J, the gap between germline ends came to 16 bases. CDR3 size: 14 residues. Germline loops: CDR1 SGHTA, CDR2 FQGNSA. The CDR3: CASSPWTEADGYTF. For the CDR3, the DNA is TGTGCCAGCAGCCCCTGGACAGAGGCAGATGGCTACACCTTC.

The chain links TRBV6-6 to TRBJ1-1; 8 bases map to TRBD1. Looked up from germline, CDR1 is MNHNY and CDR2 is SVGAGI (reference sequence). This CDR3 region has 14 residues. V lost 4 bases to trimming and J lost 2 bases; unmatched junction nucleotides: 3. In DNA, the CDR3 is TGTGCCAGCAGTTTCACAGGGGGTAACACTGAAGCTTTCTTT. Translated: CASSFTGGNTEAFF.

This chain connects TRBV24-1 to TRBJ2-7; D possibly corresponds to TRBD2 (5 bases). CDR1 is KGHDR, CDR2 SFDVKD, per germline. V was trimmed by 5 bases and J by 7 bases, leaving 5 bases between them. The CDR3 spans 10 residues. The CDR3 coding sequence is TGTGCCACCAGTGGCGGGGAGCAGTACTTC. It codes for CATSGGEQYF.

V and J are TRBV6-5 and TRBJ2-7; the match to TRBD1 covers 10 bases. The CDR3 extends over 15 amino acids. V lost 5 bases and J lost 6; bases outside the gene matches: 10. CDR1 and CDR2 (germline): MNHEY, SVGAGI. CDR3 region: CASSHFGTGVGEQYF. Here the CDR3 DNA reads TGTGCCAGCAGTCACTTCGGGACAGGGGTTGGCGAGCAGTACTTC.